These 28 T cell receptor beta chains were sequenced from one sample in a study of cytomegalovirus exposure and HLA in healthy donors. Sequenced by immunoSEQ multiplex PCR; TCRdb stores in-frame clones only, minus some. The sample consists of some 85,000 clones, approximately 96% of them appearing once. Specimen: PBMCs. The receptor set was obtained from a woman between 18 and 29 years old in good health and CMV-seronegative.

The sample holds one count of this clone. V is TRBV5-1 and J is TRBJ2-3, with 9 bases aligning to TRBD2. Per germline, CDR1 SGHRS and CDR2 YFSETQ. The CDR3 runs to 16 residues. V was clipped by 2 bases and J by 4 bases; unmatched bases: 8. The CDR3 is CASSLPSGIGADTQYF. The CDR3 DNA reads as TGCGCCAGCAGCTTACCTAGCGGGATAGGCGCAGATACGCAGTATTTT.

The rearrangement links TRBV30 to TRBJ1-2; D gene ambiguous. Germline values: CDR1 GTSNPN, CDR2 SVGIG (reference sequence). Trimming removed 0 bases from V and 4 bases from J, with 15 bases in between. The CDR3 has 15 amino acids. This CDR3 reads CAWSVRSPPIYGYTF. Here the CDR3 DNA reads TGTGCCTGGAGTGTACGTTCCCCCCCTATCTATGGCTACACCTTC.

The rearrangement joins TRBV11-3 to TRBJ2-1; 13 positions match TRBD2. The CDR3 consists of 18 residues. From germline, CDR1 is SGHNT and CDR2 YENEEA. The V segment lost 1 base and the J segment 7 bases; nucleotides outside the gene matches: 10. DNA for the CDR3: TGTGCCAGCAGCTTAGGTCTCGGGACTAGCGGGAATAAGAATGAGCAGTTCTTC. It is translated as CASSLGLGTSGNKNEQFF.

This chain links TRBV6-1 with TRBJ2-3; the D gene is possibly TRBD1 (5 bases). V lost 4 bases and J 4 bases, leaving 21 bases between the germline ends. This CDR3 has 17 residues. Per germline, CDR1 MNHNS and CDR2 SASEGT. CDR3 sequence (DNA): TGTGCCAGCAGTGGGTACGAGGACACAAAAAGGGCAGATACGCAGTATTTT. Protein product: CASSGYEDTKRADTQYF.

V is TRBV27 and J is TRBJ2-7; possible D gene TRBD1, 6 bases. From germline, CDR1 is MNHEY and CDR2 SMNVEV (reference sequence). The CDR3 is 17 amino acids. Trimming pared 1 base from V and 1 base from J, leaving 17 bases between. The CDR3 sequence: CASSLWGYGGSSYEQYF. CDR3 nucleotides: TGTGCCAGCAGTTTATGGGGCTATGGGGGCAGTTCCTACGAGCAGTACTTC.

The chain employs TRBV6-1 and TRBJ2-7; 7 bases are shared with TRBD1. V lost 5 bases to trimming and J lost 4 bases; unmatched junction nucleotides: 2. CDR1 MNHNS and CDR2 SASEGT come from the germline V gene. The CDR3 loop spans 12 amino acids. The CDR3 DNA follows: TGTGCCAGCAGTCAGGGGGTTTACGAGCAGTACTTC. Translating gives CASSQGVYEQYF.

The chain is built from TRBV7-9 and TRBJ2-1; weak D call: TRBD2 (5 bases). Germline V lookup: CDR1 SEHNR, CDR2 FQNEAQ (reference sequence). The CDR3 spans 18 residues. Trimming took 5 bases from V and 7 from J, leaving 27 bases between them. The CDR3: CASSPSRLPTTTENEQFF. DNA for the CDR3: TGTGCCAGCAGCCCCAGCAGGCTACCAACGACTACTGAAAATGAGCAGTTCTTC.

The V gene is TRBV19, the J gene TRBJ2-1; 9 bases align to TRBD1. J was trimmed by 6 bases and V by 5 bases; bases with no gene match: 5. The CDR3 has 14 residues. Germline V CDR1 and CDR2: LNHDA, SQIVND (reference sequence). CDR3 sequence (DNA): TGTGCCAGTAGTGCCTGGGACAGGGCCAATGAGCAGTTCTTC. The encoded protein is CASSAWDRANEQFF.

The chain is built from TRBV15 and TRBJ2-5, with 8 bases fitting TRBD2. Trimming removed 0 bases from V and 5 bases from J; junction bases left unmatched: 14. This CDR3 has 18 amino acids. CDR1 LNHNV and CDR2 YYDKDF come from the germline V gene (reference sequence). CDR3 in amino acids: CATSREVLTGGPRETQYF. CDR3 nucleotide sequence: TGTGCCACCAGCAGAGAGGTTTTGACGGGAGGGCCTCGGGAGACCCAGTACTTC. Full variable domain (rest looked up from reference TRBV15 and TRBJ2-5): DAMVIQNPRYQVTQFGKPVTLSCSQTLNHNVMYWYQQKSSQAPKLLFHYYDKDFNNEADTPDNFQSRRPNTSFCFLDIRSPGLGDTAMYLCATSREVLTGGPRETQYFGPGTRLLVL.

V is TRBV5-4 and J is TRBJ2-7; D may be TRBD2 (6 bases). CDR1 SGHNT and CDR2 YYREEE come from the germline V gene (reference sequence). This CDR3 spans 14 amino acids. The V end lost 4 bases, the J end lost 2 bases, and 13 bases lay between the germline ends. The CDR3 loop reads CASSGALAPYEQYF. The CDR3 DNA follows: TGTGCCAGCAGCGGGGCTCTAGCGCCCTACGAGCAGTACTTC.

The chain joins TRBV6-5 to TRBJ2-7, with D perhaps TRBD1 (5 bases). Trimming removed 0 bases at V and 4 bases at J, with 16 bases between. CDR1 MNHEY and CDR2 SVGAGI come from the germline V gene. This CDR3 contains 16 residues. CDR3 region: CASSYSRQTLGYEQYF. The CDR3 coding sequence is TGTGCCAGCAGTTACTCCCGACAGACCTTAGGTTACGAGCAGTACTTC.

The V gene is TRBV6-1, the J gene TRBJ2-7; TRBD1 matches at 9 bases. Germline CDR1 reads MNHNS; CDR2 reads SASEGT. J gave up 3 bases and V 3 bases, and 3 bases lay outside the gene matches. The CDR3 is 14 residues long. The CDR3 nucleotides read TGTGCCAGCAGTGAGGGGACAGGGATCTACGAGCAGTACTTC. This encodes CASSEGTGIYEQYF.

The J gene is TRBJ1-2, the V gene TRBV27; possibly TRBD1 for D (5 bases). Trimming cost V 8 bases and J 8 bases, with 15 bases left between them. CDR3 length equals 12 residues. In germline, CDR1 is MNHEY, CDR2 SMNVEV (reference sequence). CDR3 residues: CASLGGAQGYTF. The CDR3 coding sequence is TGTGCCAGCCTTGGTGGGGCTCAAGGCTACACCTTC.

V usage is TRBV25-1 and J usage is TRBJ2-1; 7 positions match TRBD2. The V gene end was trimmed by 8 bases and the J gene end by 0 bases; junction bases not matched to a gene: 13. Germline V gene sequence: CDR1 MGHDK, CDR2 SYGVNS. This CDR3 has 17 amino acids. Here the CDR3 DNA reads TGTGCCAGCGAACCCTCTAGCGGACTGAGCTCCTACAATGAGCAGTTCTTC. It encodes CASEPSSGLSSYNEQFF. Together with reference TRBV25-1 and TRBJ2-1, the CDR3 gives the full variable domain: EADIYQTPRYLVIGTGKKITLECSQTMGHDKMYWYQQDPGMELHLIHYSYGVNSTEKGDLSSESTVSRIRTEHFPLTLESARPSHTSQYLCASEPSSGLSSYNEQFFGPGTRLTVL.

The CDR3 loop reads CASTLAGVWNEQFF. In DNA form, the CDR3 reads TGTGCCAGTACACTAGCGGGAGTGTGGAATGAGCAGTTCTTC. The chain uses TRBV19 and TRBJ2-1; 11 bases agree with TRBD2. Unmatched junction bases numbered 6, after V lost 7 bases and J lost 7 bases. The CDR3 consists of 14 residues. Germline V lookup: CDR1 LNHDA, CDR2 SQIVND (reference sequence).

The genes are TRBV7-2 and TRBJ1-1; weak D call: TRBD1 (5 bases). Germline loops: CDR1 SGHTA, CDR2 FQGNSA. This CDR3 is 14 amino acids long. Trimming took 2 bases from V and 4 from J, leaving 11 bases between them. CDR3 amino acids: CASSLWGGATEAFF. The CDR3 nucleotides read TGTGCCAGCAGCTTATGGGGAGGGGCCACTGAAGCTTTCTTT.

V and J are TRBV6-4 and TRBJ2-1; D possibly corresponds to TRBD2 (5 bases). CDR3 size: 14 residues. Germline lookup yields CDR1 MRHNA and CDR2 SNTAGT. V dropped 2 bases and J dropped 9 bases, with 14 bases sitting between them. CDR3 nucleotide sequence: TGTGCCAGCAGTGACCGGGGTGGAAGCTCTGAGCAGTTCTTC. It codes for CASSDRGGSSEQFF.

The J gene is TRBJ2-2, the V gene TRBV7-6; 10 positions agree with TRBD2. The CDR3 extends over 17 amino acids. V lost 5 bases and J lost 0; bases outside the gene matches: 6. The germline CDR1 and CDR2 sequences are SGHVS and FNYEAQ. CDR3 protein: CASSATAGGPNTGELFF. As DNA, the CDR3 is TGTGCCAGCAGCGCGACAGCGGGAGGGCCGAACACCGGGGAGCTGTTTTTT.

This clone came up once. The chain recombines TRBV29-1 with TRBJ1-1; D is unclear. Germline CDR1 SQVTM, CDR2 ANQGSEA. V lost 1 base, J lost 1 base, and 7 bases lay in between. The CDR3 length is 13 residues. In nucleotides, the CDR3 is TGCAGCGTTGAAGGTCCCAAGAACACTGAAGCTTTCTTT. This translates into CSVEGPKNTEAFF.

This rearrangement joins TRBV9 to TRBJ2-7; TRBD2 agrees at 12 bases. V was pared by 0 bases and J by 5 bases, with 12 bases of the junction left unmatched. The CDR3 totals 18 residues. Germline V gene data show CDR1 as SGDLS and CDR2 as YYNGEE. For the CDR3, the DNA is TGTGCCAGCAGCGTAGTTGGGCTAGCGGGAGGGCTTTCGGACGAGCAGTACTTC. It codes for CASSVVGLAGGLSDEQYF.

J is TRBJ2-1 and V is TRBV29-1, with 9 bases matching TRBD2. Germline loops: CDR1 SQVTM, CDR2 ANQGSEA. Losses at the gene ends were 1 base for V and 4 bases for J; bases not matched to a gene: 11. The CDR3 loop spans 17 amino acids. DNA for the CDR3: TGCAGCGTTGAAGGGGGAGTAGCGGGAGTAGGGTACAATGAGCAGTTCTTC. Amino acid sequence: CSVEGGVAGVGYNEQFF.

The chain joins TRBV19 to TRBJ2-2; D is unresolved. The CDR3 is 14 amino acids. V was clipped by 4 bases and J by 4 bases, with 10 bases between them. Germline V CDR1 and CDR2: LNHDA, SQIVND (reference sequence). This CDR3 reads CASSTQRGTGELFF. CDR3 in DNA: TGTGCCAGTAGTACCCAGCGAGGCACCGGGGAGCTGTTTTTT.

The chain employs TRBV10-3 and TRBJ2-7; 13 bases match TRBD2. CDR3 length: 17 residues. Per the germline V gene, CDR1 is ENHRY and CDR2 is SYGVKD. The V segment lost 2 bases and the J segment 6 bases; nucleotides outside the gene matches: 10. CDR3 nucleotides: TGTGCCATCAGTGAGCCCGGACTAGCGGGGGAGAGGGGCGAGCAGTACTTC. It translates to CAISEPGLAGERGEQYF.

This chain connects TRBV5-1 to TRBJ1-3, with 10 nucleotides matching TRBD1. Germline loops: CDR1 SGHRS, CDR2 YFSETQ. V shed 0 bases and J 0 bases; nucleotides not matched to a gene: 3. The CDR3 is 17 residues long. In DNA form, the CDR3 reads TGCGCCAGCAGCTTGGGACAGGGGGCGCACTCTGGAAACACCATATATTTT. Translation gives CASSLGQGAHSGNTIYF.

This chain uses TRBV11-1 with TRBJ2-5; 8 positions agree with TRBD1. Germline-derived CDR1 and CDR2 are SGHAT and FQDESV (reference sequence). The CDR3 extends over 16 amino acids. With V trimmed by 2 bases and J by 5 bases, 10 bases remained unmatched. The CDR3 region is CASSLSVQGADETQYF. As DNA, the CDR3 is TGTGCCAGCAGCTTAAGCGTGCAGGGGGCGGATGAGACCCAGTACTTC.

The J gene is TRBJ1-1, the V gene TRBV9; D is unresolved. The germline gives CDR1 SGDLS, CDR2 YYNGEE. The CDR3 has 15 residues. The V end was cut by 0 bases, the J end by 2 bases, with 11 bases between. The DNA for the CDR3 is TGTGCCAGCAGCGTAGCTACCGGGAGCAACACTGAAGCTTTCTTT. As protein: CASSVATGSNTEAFF.

The V call is TRBV10-3, the J call TRBJ2-1; 8 positions agree with TRBD2. The length of the CDR3 is 18 residues. The V gene's germline CDR1 is ENHRY and CDR2 SYGVKD. V shed 2 bases and J 6 bases; nucleotides not matched to a gene: 15. CDR3 sequence (DNA): TGTGCCATCAGTGAGCCCTGGAACGGGGCTAGCGGGCTCAATGAGCAGTTCTTC. Translation: CAISEPWNGASGLNEQFF.

The V gene is TRBV19, the J gene TRBJ2-5; tentative D call: TRBD2 (8 bases). Trimming left V 8 bases short and J 5 bases short, with 24 bases between. Germline CDR1 and CDR2: LNHDA and SQIVND (reference sequence). The CDR3 sequence is 16 residues long. The CDR3 loop is CASRIGTRGGGETQYF. DNA for the CDR3: TGTGCCAGTCGGATCGGGACTAGAGGGGGCGGTGAGACCCAGTACTTC. The full variable domain, completed using reference TRBV19 and TRBJ2-5, is DGGITQSPKYLFRKEGQNVTLSCEQNLNHDAMYWYRQDPGQGLRLIYYSQIVNDFQKGDIAEGYSVSREKKESFPLTVTSAQKNPTAFYLCASRIGTRGGGETQYFGPGTRLLVL.